Listed below are T cell receptor beta chains from one sample, sequenced in a study of T cells after yellow fever vaccination. TCRdb re-derived calls from the 5' RACE reads in MiXCR, one entry per CDR3 protein. This repertoire shows about 350,000 distinct CDR3 sequences, roughly 8.3% found once; its top ten account for around 17%. The specimen comprised PBMCs, sampled around 45 days after the first yellow fever vaccination. These receptors were taken from a man younger than 35 who received the YFV17D yellow fever vaccine. Each CDR3 is given with its conserved first and last residue. A D gene is named only where the DNA matches it firmly. Some rows mark clone size as missing; the rest say once, few, many or name a class of expanded clone.

clone size	D gene	V gene	J gene	CDR3 protein	CDR3 DNA
.	.	TRBV10-3	TRBJ2-3	CAISESGPRGNTQYF	TGTGCCATCAGTGAGTCGGGACCTCGGGGGAATACGCAGTATTTT
.	.	TRBV4-3	TRBJ1-1	CASSQALIGGAVAFF	TGCGCCAGCAGCCAAGCACTCATCGGGGGGGCTGTAGCTTTCTTT
.	.	TRBV6-2/TRBV6-3	TRBJ2-1	CASRPSEERRNEQFF	TGTGCCAGCAGACCGTCAGAGGAGAGGAGAAATGAGCAGTTCTTC
.	.	TRBV7-2	TRBJ2-5	CASSLGGLEETQYF	TGTGCCAGCAGCTTAGGGGGCCTGGAAGAGACCCAGTACTTC
few	.	TRBV7-9	TRBJ2-1	CASSSPGWKGHNEQFF	TGTGCCAGCAGCTCCCCCGGGTGGAAGGGCCACAATGAGCAGTTCTTC
.	.	TRBV11-3	TRBJ2-5	CASSLREGLETQYF	TGTGCCAGCAGCCTTCGAGAGGGCCTGGAGACCCAGTACTTC
many	.	TRBV4-1	TRBJ1-1	CASLGFTEAFF	TGCGCCAGCCTGGGGTTCACTGAAGCTTTCTTT
.	TRBD1	TRBV5-1	TRBJ2-1	CASSLGDSTNNEQFF	TGCGCCAGCAGCTTGGGGGACAGTACCAACAATGAGCAGTTCTTC
.	.	TRBV5-6	TRBJ1-2	CASSSTSTDGYTF	TGTGCCAGCAGTTCAACATCCACAGATGGCTACACCTTC
.	.	TRBV14	TRBJ2-1	CASSHRLSPYAYNEQFF	TGTGCCAGCAGCCACCGCCTGTCGCCCTATGCCTACAATGAGCAGTTCTTC
many	.	TRBV7-9	TRBJ1-2	CASSLQGSGYTF	TGTGCCAGCAGCTTACAGGGAAGTGGCTACACCTTC
few	.	TRBV6-2/TRBV6-3	TRBJ1-2	CASKQGPNYGYTF	TGTGCCAGCAAACAAGGCCCTAACTATGGCTACACCTTC
few	.	TRBV6-2/TRBV6-3	TRBJ2-5	CASSYPLGLGHKETQYF	TGTGCCAGCAGTTACCCCCTCGGGTTGGGGCACAAAGAGACCCAGTACTTC
few	TRBD1	TRBV7-2	TRBJ2-3	CASSLSGQGIDTQYF	TGTGCCAGCAGCTTGTCGGGACAGGGTATCGATACGCAGTATTTT
.	.	TRBV28	TRBJ2-1	CASSKRQFSSYNEQFF	TGTGCCAGCAGTAAGAGACAGTTTAGCTCCTACAATGAGCAGTTCTTC
.	.	TRBV10-3	TRBJ1-2	CAMSGYGGDYGYTF	TGTGCCATGTCAGGGTACGGAGGGGACTATGGCTACACCTTC
.	TRBD1	TRBV10-3	TRBJ2-1	CAVTGENEQFF	TGTGCCGTCACAGGGGAGAATGAGCAGTTCTTC
.	.	TRBV11-2	TRBJ2-2	CARRGNTGELFF	TGTGCCAGGCGAGGGAACACCGGGGAGCTGTTTTTT
few	TRBD1	TRBV20-1	TRBJ1-5	CSARVRGRQPQHF	TGCAGTGCTAGAGTCAGGGGGAGGCAGCCCCAGCATTTT
few	TRBD2	TRBV9	TRBJ2-2	CASSEGLAGQTGELFF	TGTGCCAGCAGCGAGGGACTAGCGGGGCAGACCGGGGAGCTGTTTTTT
.	.	TRBV7-2	TRBJ1-1	CASSTRQASTEAFF	TGTGCCAGCAGCACCCGACAGGCCTCCACTGAAGCTTTCTTT
few	TRBD1	TRBV6-5	TRBJ1-4	CASSYRQGNEKLFF	TGTGCCAGCAGTTATCGACAGGGGAATGAAAAACTGTTTTTT
.	.	TRBV7-9	TRBJ2-3	CASSSSVFAADTQYF	TGTGCCAGCAGCTCCTCCGTTTTTGCCGCAGATACGCAGTATTTT
many	TRBD1	TRBV11-2	TRBJ2-5	CASSSLGGQGRRRETQYF	TGTGCCAGCAGTTCCCTAGGGGGACAGGGAAGAAGGCGAGAGACCCAGTACTTC
few	.	TRBV3-1	TRBJ2-1	CASSQGRRNEQFF	TGTGCCAGCAGCCAAGGGCGGAGGAATGAGCAGTTCTTC
few	.	TRBV4-3	TRBJ1-2	CASSQGGSTINYGYTF	TGCGCCAGCAGCCAAGGAGGCAGTACCATTAACTATGGCTACACCTTC
few	.	TRBV7-2	TRBJ1-4	CASSSTSPNEKLFF	TGTGCCAGCAGCTCGACATCCCCTAATGAAAAACTGTTTTTT